This T cell receptor beta chain was sequenced during a study of cytomegalovirus exposure and HLA in healthy donors. Use of 60 Vbeta and 13 Jbeta primers characterized the PCR. This table comes from immunoSEQ multiplex PCR, and its TCRdb copy is limited to in-frame clones, with some not included. The sample's table shows tens of thousands of clones. Comments on this clone: Its antigen remains unknown.

General study findings and limits: Of the V segments, some could not be distinguished, including TRBV6-2 and TRBV6-3, and were excluded.

From germline, CDR1 is GTSNPN and CDR2 SVGIG (reference sequence). Germline trimming cut 0 bases from V and 4 bases from J; bases unmatched to any gene: 9. The CDR3 is 15 residues long. The chain is built from TRBV30 and TRBJ2-7; TRBD1 matches 7 bases. The TCR sequence derives from a woman between 18 and 29 years old in good health and CMV-seronegative. Sequencing was done on a sample of PBMCs. The CDR3 loop reads CAWSVGDRDSYEQYF. The CDR3 bases are TGTGCCTGGAGTGTAGGGGACCGGGACAGTTACGAGCAGTACTTC.